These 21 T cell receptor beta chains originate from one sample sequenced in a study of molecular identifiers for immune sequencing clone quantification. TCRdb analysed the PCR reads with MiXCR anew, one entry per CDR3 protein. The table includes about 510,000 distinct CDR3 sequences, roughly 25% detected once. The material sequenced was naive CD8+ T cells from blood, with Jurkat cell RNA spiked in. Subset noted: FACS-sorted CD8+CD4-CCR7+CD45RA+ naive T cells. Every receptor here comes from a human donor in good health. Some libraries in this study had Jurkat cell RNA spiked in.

The CDR3 region has the DNA TGTGCCAGCAGCCAAGAGGAATCCAGGGGGAAGGCAACTAATGAAAAACTGTTTTTT. It codes for CASSQEESRGKATNEKLFF. The V and J genes are TRBV3-2 and TRBJ1-4; the table's D gene call, TRBD1, was not cross checked with the DNA. TRBV3-2 is annotated as a pseudogene. CDR3 length: 19 amino acids.

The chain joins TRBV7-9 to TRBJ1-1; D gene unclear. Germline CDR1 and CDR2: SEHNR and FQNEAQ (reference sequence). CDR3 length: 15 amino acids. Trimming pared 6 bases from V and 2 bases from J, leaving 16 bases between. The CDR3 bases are TGTGCCAGCAGGCGTGCTCGGGAGGGCAACACTGAAGCTTTCTTT. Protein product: CASRRAREGNTEAFF. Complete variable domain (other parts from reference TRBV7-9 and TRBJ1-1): DTGVSQNPRHKITKRGQNVTFRCDPISEHNRLYWYRQTLGQGPEFLTYFQNEAQLEKSRLLSDRFSAERPKGSFSTLEIQRTEQGDSAMYLCASRRAREGNTEAFFGQGTRLTVV.

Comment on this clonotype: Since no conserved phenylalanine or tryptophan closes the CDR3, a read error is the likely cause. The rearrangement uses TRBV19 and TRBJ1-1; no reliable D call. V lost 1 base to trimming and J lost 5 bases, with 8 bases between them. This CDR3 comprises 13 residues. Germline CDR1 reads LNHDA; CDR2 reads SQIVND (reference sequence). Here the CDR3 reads CASSIVGSTEAFL. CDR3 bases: TGTGCCAGTAGTATAGTTGGAAGTACTGAAGCTTTCCTT.

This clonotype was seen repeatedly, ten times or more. The CDR3, as DNA: TGTGCCAGCAGCCCGGACGGGGAGTTGGGACAGCCCCAGCATTTT. This translates into CASSPDGELGQPQHF. The chain has TRBV28 and TRBJ1-5; D remains ambiguous. The germline V gene has CDR1 MDHEN and CDR2 SYDVKM. The CDR3 totals 15 residues. Trimming left V 6 bases short and J 7 bases short, with 19 bases between.

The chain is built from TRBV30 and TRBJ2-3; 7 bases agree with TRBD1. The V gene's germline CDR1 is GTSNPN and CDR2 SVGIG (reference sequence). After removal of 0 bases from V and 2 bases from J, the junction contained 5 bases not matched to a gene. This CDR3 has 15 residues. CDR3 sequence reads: CAWSVPRGNTDTQYF. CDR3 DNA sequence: TGTGCCTGGAGTGTGCCCAGGGGGAACACAGATACGCAGTATTTT.

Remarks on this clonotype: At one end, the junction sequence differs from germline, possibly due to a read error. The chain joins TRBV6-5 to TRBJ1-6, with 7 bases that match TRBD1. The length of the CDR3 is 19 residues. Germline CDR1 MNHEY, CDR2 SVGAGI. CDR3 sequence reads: CTSSQTLGQAISYNSPLHF. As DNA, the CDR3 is TGTACCAGCAGTCAAACCTTAGGACAGGCCATCTCCTATAATTCACCCCTCCACTTT.

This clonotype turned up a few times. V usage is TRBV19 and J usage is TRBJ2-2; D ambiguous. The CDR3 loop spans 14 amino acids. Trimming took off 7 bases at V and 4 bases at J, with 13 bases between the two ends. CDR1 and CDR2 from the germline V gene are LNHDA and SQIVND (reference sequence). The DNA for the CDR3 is TGTGCCAGTACAGAAGCGTCTCTCACCGGGGAGCTGTTTTTT. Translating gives CASTEASLTGELFF.

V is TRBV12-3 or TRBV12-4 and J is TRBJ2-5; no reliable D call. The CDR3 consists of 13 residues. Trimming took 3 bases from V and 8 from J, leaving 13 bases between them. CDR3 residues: CASSLRPGDTQYF. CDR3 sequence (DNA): TGTGCCAGCAGTTTGCGGCCAGGAGACACCCAGTACTTC.

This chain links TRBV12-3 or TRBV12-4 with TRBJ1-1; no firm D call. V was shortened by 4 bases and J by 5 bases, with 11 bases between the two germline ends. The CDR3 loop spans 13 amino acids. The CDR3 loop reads CASSWGRPTEAFF. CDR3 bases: TGTGCCAGCAGTTGGGGTCGGCCTACTGAAGCTTTCTTT.

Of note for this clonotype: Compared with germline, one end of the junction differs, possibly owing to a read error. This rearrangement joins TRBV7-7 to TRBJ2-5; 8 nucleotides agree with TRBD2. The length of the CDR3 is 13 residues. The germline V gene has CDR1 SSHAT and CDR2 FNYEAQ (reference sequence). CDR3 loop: CASSHRGGEPQYF. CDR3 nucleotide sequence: TGTGCTAGCAGCCATCGGGGGGGGGAGCCCCAGTACTTC.

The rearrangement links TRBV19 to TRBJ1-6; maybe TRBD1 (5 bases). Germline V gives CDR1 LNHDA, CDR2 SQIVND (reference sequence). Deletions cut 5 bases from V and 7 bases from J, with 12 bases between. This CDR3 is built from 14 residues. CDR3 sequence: CASSSGLGNSPLHF. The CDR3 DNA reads TGTGCCAGTAGTTCAGGGTTGGGGAATTCACCCCTCCACTTT.

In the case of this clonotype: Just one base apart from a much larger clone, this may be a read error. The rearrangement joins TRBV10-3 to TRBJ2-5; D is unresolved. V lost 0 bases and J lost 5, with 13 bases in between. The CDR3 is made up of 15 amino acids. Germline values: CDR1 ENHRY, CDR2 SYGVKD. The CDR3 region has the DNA TGTGCCATCAGTGAGTCGAGTAGTTCGTCCGAGACCCAGTACTTC. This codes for CAISESSSSSETQYF.

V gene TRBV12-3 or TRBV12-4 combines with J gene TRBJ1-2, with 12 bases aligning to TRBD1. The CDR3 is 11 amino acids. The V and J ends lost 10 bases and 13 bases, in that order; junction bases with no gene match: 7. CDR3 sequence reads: CATGTGGMSTF. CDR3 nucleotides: TGTGCCACCGGGACAGGGGGCATGAGCACCTTC.

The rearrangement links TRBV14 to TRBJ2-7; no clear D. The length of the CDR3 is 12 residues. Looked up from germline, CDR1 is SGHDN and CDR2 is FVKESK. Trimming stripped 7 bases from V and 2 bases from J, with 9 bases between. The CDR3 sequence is CASKGRTYEQYF. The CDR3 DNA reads TGTGCCAGCAAAGGACGGACCTACGAGCAGTACTTC.

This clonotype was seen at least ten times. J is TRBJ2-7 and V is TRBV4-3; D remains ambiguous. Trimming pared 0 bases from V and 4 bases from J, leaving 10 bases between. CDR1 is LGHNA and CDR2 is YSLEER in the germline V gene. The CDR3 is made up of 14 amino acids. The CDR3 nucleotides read TGCGCCAGCAGCCAAGATGTATACGAGTACGAGCAGTACTTC. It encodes CASSQDVYEYEQYF.

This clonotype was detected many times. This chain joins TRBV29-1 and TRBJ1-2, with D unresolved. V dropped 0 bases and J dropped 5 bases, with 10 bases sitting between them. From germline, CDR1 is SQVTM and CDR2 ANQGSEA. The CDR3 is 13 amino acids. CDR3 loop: CSVEEGWQYGYTF. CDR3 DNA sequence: TGCAGCGTTGAAGAAGGGTGGCAGTATGGCTACACCTTC.

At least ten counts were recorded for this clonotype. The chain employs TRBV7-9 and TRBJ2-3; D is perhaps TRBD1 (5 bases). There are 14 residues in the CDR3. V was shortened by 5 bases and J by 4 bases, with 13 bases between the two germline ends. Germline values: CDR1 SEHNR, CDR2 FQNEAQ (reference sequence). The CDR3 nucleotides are TGTGCCAGCAGCCTTTACAGGTCGGCAGATACGCAGTATTTT. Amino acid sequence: CASSLYRSADTQYF.

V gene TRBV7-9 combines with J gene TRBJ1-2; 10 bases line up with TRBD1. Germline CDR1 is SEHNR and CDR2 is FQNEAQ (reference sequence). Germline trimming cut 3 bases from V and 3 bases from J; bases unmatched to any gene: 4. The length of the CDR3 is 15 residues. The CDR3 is CASSLSGTGDYGYTF. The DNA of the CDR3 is TGTGCCAGCAGCTTGTCCGGGACAGGGGACTATGGCTACACCTTC. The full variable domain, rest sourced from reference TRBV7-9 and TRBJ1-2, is DTGVSQNPRHKITKRGQNVTFRCDPISEHNRLYWYRQTLGQGPEFLTYFQNEAQLEKSRLLSDRFSAERPKGSFSTLEIQRTEQGDSAMYLCASSLSGTGDYGYTFGSGTRLTVV.

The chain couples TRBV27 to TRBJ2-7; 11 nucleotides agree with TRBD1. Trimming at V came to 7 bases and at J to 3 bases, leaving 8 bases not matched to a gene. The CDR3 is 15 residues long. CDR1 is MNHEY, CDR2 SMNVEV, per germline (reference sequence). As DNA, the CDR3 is TGTGCCAGCACCGTTTCCGGGACAGGGGGCTACGAGCAGTACTTC. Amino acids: CASTVSGTGGYEQYF.

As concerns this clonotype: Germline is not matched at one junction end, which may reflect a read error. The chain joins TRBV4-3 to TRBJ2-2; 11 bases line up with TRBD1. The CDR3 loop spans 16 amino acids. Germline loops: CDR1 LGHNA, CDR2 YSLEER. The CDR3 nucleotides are TGCGCCAGCAGCCAGCTGGGACAGGGGGACACCGGGGAGCCGTTTTTT. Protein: CASSQLGQGDTGEPFF.

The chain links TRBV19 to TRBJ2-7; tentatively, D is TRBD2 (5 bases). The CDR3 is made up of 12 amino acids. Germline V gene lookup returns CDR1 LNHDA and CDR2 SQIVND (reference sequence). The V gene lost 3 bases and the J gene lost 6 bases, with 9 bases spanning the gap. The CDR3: CASSIEGSEQYF. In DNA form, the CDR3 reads TGTGCCAGTAGTATTGAGGGAAGCGAGCAGTACTTC. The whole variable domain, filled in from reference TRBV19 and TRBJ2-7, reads DGGITQSPKYLFRKEGQNVTLSCEQNLNHDAMYWYRQDPGQGLRLIYYSQIVNDFQKGDIAEGYSVSREKKESFPLTVTSAQKNPTAFYLCASSIEGSEQYFGPGTRLTVT.